Listed below are T cell receptor beta chains from one sample, sequenced in a study of blood T cell repertoires in COVID-19. Clones were sequenced by immunoSEQ multiplex PCR, and TCRdb holds only the in-frame ones, with some missing. The sample records about 470,000 clones, roughly nine tenths being singletons. The specimen sequenced was PBMCs or T cells enriched from blood (not recorded which). Receptors were obtained from a woman between 18 and 30 years old who had recovered from COVID-19. Both conserved end residues are part of each CDR3. A D gene is named only where the DNA matches it firmly. A row's size may be missing; if present it is once, few, many or a size class.

D	size	V	J	CDR3	DNA
.	.	TRBV5-6	TRBJ1-5	CASSLFRGNQPQHF	TGTGCCAGCAGCTTGTTTCGGGGGAATCAGCCCCAGCATTTT
TRBD1	.	TRBV6-5	TRBJ2-7	CASTQGDNSYEQYF	TGTGCCAGCACCCAGGGGGACAACTCCTACGAGCAGTACTTC
.	.	TRBV5-6	TRBJ1-2	CASSLLGGAYGYTF	TGTGCCAGCAGCTTACTTGGCGGGGCCTATGGCTACACCTTC
TRBD2	.	TRBV5-1	TRBJ2-1	CASSPGGEQFF	TGCGCCAGCAGCCCGGGGGGTGAGCAGTTCTTC
.	.	TRBV28	TRBJ2-7	CASSIEFSYEQYF	TGTGCCAGCAGTATCGAGTTCTCCTACGAGCAGTACTTC
TRBD1	.	TRBV4-1	TRBJ2-3	CASSLTGVGTDTQYF	TGCGCCAGCAGCCTCACAGGGGTGGGTACAGATACGCAGTATTTT
TRBD2	once	TRBV9	TRBJ2-3	CASSSSGLASDTQYF	TGTGCCAGCAGCTCCTCGGGACTAGCATCAGATACGCAGTATTTT
TRBD1	.	TRBV7-9	TRBJ1-1	CASLGSGGGEAFF	TGTGCCAGCCTGGGGTCAGGGGGTGGTGAAGCTTTCTTT
.	.	TRBV5-6	TRBJ1-1	CASSLRAGGPADTEAFF	TGTGCCAGCAGCCTACGGGCGGGGGGCCCCGCGGACACTGAAGCTTTCTTT
TRBD1	.	TRBV15	TRBJ2-7	CATSRVRGQAYEQYF	TGTGCCACCAGCAGAGTAAGGGGGCAGGCGTACGAGCAGTACTTC
TRBD2	.	TRBV3-1/TRBV3-2	TRBJ2-1	CASSRVTGTSGGGQFF	TGTGCCAGCAGCCGAGTTACCGGGACTAGCGGGGGAGGGCAGTTCTTC
TRBD1	once	TRBV2	TRBJ1-4	CASTRDSPNEKLFF	TGTGCCAGCACTCGGGACAGCCCTAATGAAAAACTGTTTTTT
.	.	TRBV6-5	TRBJ1-5	CASSYRQAGSNQPQHF	TGTGCCAGCAGTTACCGACAGGCGGGTAGCAATCAGCCCCAGCATTTT
.	.	TRBV7-9	TRBJ1-4	CASSLASMEKLFF	TGTGCCAGCAGCTTAGCGAGCATGGAAAAACTGTTTTTT
.	.	TRBV9	TRBJ1-3	CASSGGGLSGNTIYF	TGTGCCAGCAGCGGGGGAGGTCTCTCTGGAAACACCATATATTTT
TRBD2	.	TRBV2	TRBJ2-1	CASSLLAGGVGEQFF	TGTGCCAGCAGTCTACTAGCGGGGGGAGTAGGTGAGCAGTTCTTC
.	.	TRBV30	TRBJ1-2	CAWSVSVRVGYTF	TGTGCCTGGAGTGTATCGGTGCGGGTGGGCTACACCTTC
.	.	TRBV18	TRBJ2-7	CASSPEIIAREQYF	TGTGCCAGCTCACCAGAGATTATAGCACGCGAGCAGTACTTC
.	.	TRBV11-2	TRBJ1-2	CASSTLTGGTDYGYTF	TGTGCCAGCAGTACCTTGACAGGTGGGACCGACTATGGCTACACCTTC
.	.	TRBV7-7	TRBJ2-5	CASSPDRSRETQYF	TGTGCCAGCAGCCCAGACAGGTCTAGGGAGACCCAGTACTTC
.	few	TRBV2	TRBJ2-6	CASTPLRTGANVLTF	TGTGCCAGCACCCCACTAAGGACTGGGGCCAACGTCCTGACTTTC
.	.	TRBV19	TRBJ1-1	CASSIRGGTEAFF	TGTGCCAGTAGTATTCGCGGGGGGACTGAAGCTTTCTTT
.	.	TRBV5-1	TRBJ1-6	CASSAAGENSPLHF	TGCGCCAGCAGCGCGGCAGGGGAAAATTCACCCCTCCACTTT
.	.	TRBV10-1	TRBJ2-7	CASSEPGKNEQYF	TGCGCCAGCAGTGAACCAGGGAAGAACGAGCAGTACTTC
TRBD1	once	TRBV5-1	TRBJ2-5	CASRAGTARETQYF	TGCGCCAGCAGGGCCGGGACAGCGAGAGAGACCCAGTACTTC
.	.	TRBV28	TRBJ1-2	CASSLAGGIGAGYTF	TGTGCCAGCAGTTTGGCGGGGGGGATAGGTGCGGGCTACACCTTC
TRBD2	once	TRBV7-2	TRBJ2-7	CASSLRSGGGGVYEQYF	TGTGCCAGCAGCTTAAGGTCGGGAGGGGGTGGAGTATACGAGCAGTACTTC
.	.	TRBV7-9	TRBJ1-6	CASSFSNSPLHF	TGTGCCAGCAGCTTCAGTAATTCACCCCTCCACTTT
TRBD1	.	TRBV18	TRBJ1-2	CASSSSGTGDGDGYTF	TGTGCCAGCTCATCTTCCGGGACAGGGGATGGGGATGGCTACACCTTC
.	.	TRBV5-1	TRBJ2-5	CASSSSGLTGETQYF	TGCGCCAGCAGCTCATCTGGACTGACCGGCGAGACCCAGTACTTC
TRBD2	.	TRBV5-1	TRBJ2-7	CASSLGGGSYEQYF	TGCGCCAGCAGCTTGGGCGGGGGGTCCTACGAGCAGTACTTC
TRBD2	.	TRBV5-1	TRBJ2-3	CASSLAPGRTDTQYF	TGCGCCAGCAGCTTGGCCCCCGGGAGGACAGATACGCAGTATTTT
.	.	TRBV2	TRBJ2-1	CASSPSPEGNEQFF	TGTGCCAGCAGTCCCTCGCCTGAGGGCAATGAGCAGTTCTTC
.	.	TRBV10-2	TRBJ1-1	CASVGTPNTEAFF	TGCGCCAGTGTCGGGACACCGAACACTGAAGCTTTCTTT
TRBD1	few	TRBV7-7	TRBJ1-2	CASSLETGNLYGYTF	TGTGCCAGCAGCTTAGAGACAGGGAACCTCTATGGCTACACCTTC
TRBD1	.	TRBV5-1	TRBJ1-4	CASSPRVEGAEKLFF	TGCGCCAGCAGCCCAAGGGTGGAGGGGGCGGAAAAACTGTTTTTT
TRBD2	.	TRBV9	TRBJ2-1	CASSVGRIAGGSSYNEQFF	TGTGCCAGCAGCGTAGGGCGGATAGCGGGGGGAAGCTCCTACAATGAGCAGTTCTTC
.	.	TRBV6-1	TRBJ1-2	CASSESGGFLNYGYTF	TGTGCCAGCAGTGAAAGTGGGGGGTTTCTTAACTATGGCTACACCTTC
TRBD1	.	TRBV28	TRBJ1-2	CASSWGQGSSYGYTF	TGTGCCAGCAGTTGGGGACAGGGCTCCTCCTATGGCTACACCTTC
TRBD1	few	TRBV6-5	TRBJ1-2	CASTDRVGGWDGYTF	TGTGCCAGCACCGACAGGGTAGGAGGTTGGGATGGCTACACCTTC
TRBD1	.	TRBV28	TRBJ2-1	CASIPRQGSSYNEQFF	TGTGCCAGCATCCCCAGACAGGGAAGCTCCTACAATGAGCAGTTCTTC
.	.	TRBV13	TRBJ2-3	CASSSSNTQYF	TGTGCCAGCAGCTCTTCTAATACGCAGTATTTT
.	.	TRBV30	TRBJ1-3	CAWSVPGFSGNTIYF	TGTGCCTGGAGTGTACCAGGCTTCTCTGGAAACACCATATATTTT
TRBD1	few	TRBV2	TRBJ1-2	CASSRFETGRNQGYTF	TGTGCCAGCAGCCGATTCGAGACAGGGAGGAATCAGGGCTACACCTTC
TRBD1	.	TRBV7-9	TRBJ2-3	CASSGLGTGGPDTQYF	TGTGCCAGCAGCGGGCTCGGGACAGGGGGACCAGATACGCAGTATTTT